This TCR beta chain was identified in a study of T cells in localized non-small cell lung cancer. Study-wide results and limits: The study sequenced only one region of the tumor. As a result, intratumor heterogeneity could not be excluded and remains possible. Appearance in adjacent lung was seen for a median about 59 of the top 100 tumor clones. In uninvolved adjacent lung, T cell clonality reached its highest value, exceeding tumor.

Profiling relied on immunoSEQ multiplex PCR, and the TCRdb table lists in-frame clones only, not all of them. Of approximately 150,000 clones in the sample, roughly 90% were seen once. About this clone itself: No antigen is known for it.

The TCR comes from an older female donor with stage I lung adenocarcinoma. The source was peripheral blood, collected before any cancer treatment.

The CDR3 loop is CASSEWSSYNSPLHF. The DNA of the CDR3 is TGTGCCAGCAGTGAGTGGAGCTCCTATAATTCACCCCTCCACTTT. The chain recombines TRBV2 with TRBJ1-6; D remains ambiguous. V was clipped by 3 bases and J by 0 bases, with 6 bases between them. Germline CDR1 and CDR2: SNHLY and FYNNEI. The CDR3 is 15 amino acids.